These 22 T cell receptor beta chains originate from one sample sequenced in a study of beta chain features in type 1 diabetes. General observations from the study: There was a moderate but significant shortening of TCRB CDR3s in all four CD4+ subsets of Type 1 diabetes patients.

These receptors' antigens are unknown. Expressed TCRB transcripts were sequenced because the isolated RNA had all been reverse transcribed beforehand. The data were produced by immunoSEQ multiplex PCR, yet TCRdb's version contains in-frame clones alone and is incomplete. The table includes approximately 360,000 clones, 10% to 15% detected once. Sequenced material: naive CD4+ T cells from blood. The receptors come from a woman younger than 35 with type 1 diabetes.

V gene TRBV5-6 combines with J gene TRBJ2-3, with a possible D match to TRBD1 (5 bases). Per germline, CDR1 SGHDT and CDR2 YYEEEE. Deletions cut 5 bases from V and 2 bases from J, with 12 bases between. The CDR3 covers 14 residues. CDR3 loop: CASRRTTYTDTQYF. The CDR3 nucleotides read TGTGCCAGCAGGCGGACAACCTACACAGATACGCAGTATTTT.

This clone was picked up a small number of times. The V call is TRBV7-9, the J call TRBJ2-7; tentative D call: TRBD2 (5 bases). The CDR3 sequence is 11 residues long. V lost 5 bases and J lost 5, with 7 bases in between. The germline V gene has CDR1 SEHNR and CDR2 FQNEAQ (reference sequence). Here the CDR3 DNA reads TGTGCCAGCAGCGCCGGGAACGAGCAGTACTTC. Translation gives CASSAGNEQYF. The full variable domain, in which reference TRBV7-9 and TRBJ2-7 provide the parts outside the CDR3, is DTGVSQNPRHKITKRGQNVTFRCDPISEHNRLYWYRQTLGQGPEFLTYFQNEAQLEKSRLLSDRFSAERPKGSFSTLEIQRTEQGDSAMYLCASSAGNEQYFGPGTRLTVT.

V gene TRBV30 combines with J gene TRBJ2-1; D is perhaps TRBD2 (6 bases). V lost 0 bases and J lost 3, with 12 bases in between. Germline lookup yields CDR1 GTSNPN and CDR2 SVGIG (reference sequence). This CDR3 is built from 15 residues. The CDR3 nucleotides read TGTGCCTGGAGTGTACAGTTGACTAGCTACAATGAGCAGTTCTTC. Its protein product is CAWSVQLTSYNEQFF.

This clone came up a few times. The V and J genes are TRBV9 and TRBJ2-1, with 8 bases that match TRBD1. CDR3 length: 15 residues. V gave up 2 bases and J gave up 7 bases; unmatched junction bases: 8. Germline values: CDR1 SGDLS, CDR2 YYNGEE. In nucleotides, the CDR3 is TGTGCCAGCAGCGTGTCAGGACAGGGTTTTAATGAGCAGTTCTTC. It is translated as CASSVSGQGFNEQFF.

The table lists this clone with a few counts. The CDR3 DNA sequence: TGTGCCAGCAGCTCCCCTCCCCCTAGTAACACCGGGGAGCTGTTTTTT. It is translated as CASSSPPPSNTGELFF. The chain joins TRBV7-9 to TRBJ2-2; no clear D. Germline V gene lookup returns CDR1 SEHNR and CDR2 FQNEAQ (reference sequence). The CDR3 extends over 16 amino acids. V gave up 4 bases and J gave up 2 bases, with 14 bases separating them. The complete variable domain, with remaining parts taken from reference TRBV7-9 and TRBJ2-2, reads DTGVSQNPRHKITKRGQNVTFRCDPISEHNRLYWYRQTLGQGPEFLTYFQNEAQLEKSRLLSDRFSAERPKGSFSTLEIQRTEQGDSAMYLCASSSPPPSNTGELFFGEGSRLTVL.

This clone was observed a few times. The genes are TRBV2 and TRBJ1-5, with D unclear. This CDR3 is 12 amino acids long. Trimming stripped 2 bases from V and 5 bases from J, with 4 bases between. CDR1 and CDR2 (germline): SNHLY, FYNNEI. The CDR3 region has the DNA TGTGCCAGCAGTGAATCCGATCAGCCCCAGCATTTT. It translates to CASSESDQPQHF.

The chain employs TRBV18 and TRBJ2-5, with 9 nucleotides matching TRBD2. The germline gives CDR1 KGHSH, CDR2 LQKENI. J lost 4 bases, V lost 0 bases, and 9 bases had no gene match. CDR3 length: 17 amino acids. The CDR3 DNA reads TGTGCCAGCTCACCACCGGAAGGACTAGCGTTTAGAGAGACCCAGTACTTC. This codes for CASSPPEGLAFRETQYF.

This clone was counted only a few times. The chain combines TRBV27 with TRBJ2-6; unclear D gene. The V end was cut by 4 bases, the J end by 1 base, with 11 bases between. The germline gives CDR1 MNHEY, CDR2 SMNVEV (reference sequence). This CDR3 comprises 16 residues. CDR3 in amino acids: CASSSLLFSGANVLTF. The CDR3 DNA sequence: TGTGCCAGCAGTTCCCTACTGTTTTCTGGGGCCAACGTCCTGACTTTC. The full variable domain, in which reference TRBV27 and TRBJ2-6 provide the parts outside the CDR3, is EAQVTQNPRYLITVTGKKLTVTCSQNMNHEYMSWYRQDPGLGLRQIYYSMNVEVTDKGDVPEGYKVSRKEKRNFPLILESPSPNQTSLYFCASSSLLFSGANVLTFGAGSRLTVL.

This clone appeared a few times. CDR3: CASSPRDSYYEQYF. In DNA, the CDR3 is TGTGCCAGCAGCCCCCGGGACAGTTACTACGAGCAGTACTTC. The J gene is TRBJ2-7, the V gene TRBV5-5; 7 bases agree with TRBD1. Germline-derived CDR1 and CDR2 are SGHKS and YYEKEE (reference sequence). The CDR3 has 14 amino acids. J gave up 3 bases and V 4 bases, and 7 bases lay outside the gene matches.

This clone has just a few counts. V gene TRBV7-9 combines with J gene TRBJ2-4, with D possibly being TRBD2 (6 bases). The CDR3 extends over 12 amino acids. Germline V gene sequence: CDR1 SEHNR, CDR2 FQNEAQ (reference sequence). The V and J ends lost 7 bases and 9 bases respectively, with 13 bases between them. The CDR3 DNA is TGTGCCAGCAAGGATCAGGGAGGCATTCAGTACTTC. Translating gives CASKDQGGIQYF.

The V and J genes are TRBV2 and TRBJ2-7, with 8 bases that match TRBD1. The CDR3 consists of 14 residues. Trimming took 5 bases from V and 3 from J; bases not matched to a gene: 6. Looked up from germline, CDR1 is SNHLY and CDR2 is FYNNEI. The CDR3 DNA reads TGTGCCAGCAGTATCGACAGGGGAAACTACGAGCAGTACTTC. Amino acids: CASSIDRGNYEQYF.

CDR3 loop: CASSTRAYEQYF. CDR3 DNA: TGTGCCAGCAGCACCCGGGCCTACGAGCAGTACTTC. This chain joins TRBV7-2 and TRBJ2-7; no clear D. The CDR3 runs 12 residues. V dropped 5 bases and J dropped 2 bases, with 7 bases sitting between them. Germline values: CDR1 SGHTA, CDR2 FQGNSA.

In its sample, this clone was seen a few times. DNA for the CDR3: TGTGCCAGCATCCTAAATGGAGGGGCTGGGGCCAACGTCCTGACTTTC. Translating gives CASILNGGAGANVLTF. V gene TRBV2 combines with J gene TRBJ2-6, with a tentative D call TRBD2 (6 bases). V lost 7 bases and J 2 bases, leaving 15 bases between the germline ends. The germline CDR1 and CDR2 sequences are SNHLY and FYNNEI. The CDR3 runs 16 residues. Variable domain in full (rest from reference TRBV2 and TRBJ2-6): EPEVTQTPSHQVTQMGQEVILRCVPISNHLYFYWYRQILGQKVEFLVSFYNNEISEKSEIFDDQFSVERPDGSNFTLKIRSTKLEDSAMYFCASILNGGAGANVLTFGAGSRLTVL.

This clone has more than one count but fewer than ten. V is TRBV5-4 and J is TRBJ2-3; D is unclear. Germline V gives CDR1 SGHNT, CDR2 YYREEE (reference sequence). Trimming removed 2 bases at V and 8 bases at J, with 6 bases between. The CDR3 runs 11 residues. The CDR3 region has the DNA TGTGCCAGCAGCTTCAGTGGTACGCAGTATTTT. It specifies CASSFSGTQYF. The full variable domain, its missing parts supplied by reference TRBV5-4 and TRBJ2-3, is ETGVTQSPTHLIKTRGQQVTLRCSSQSGHNTVSWYQQALGQGPQFIFQYYREEENGRGNFPPRFSGLQFPNYSSELNVNALELDDSALYLCASSFSGTQYFGPGTRLTVL.

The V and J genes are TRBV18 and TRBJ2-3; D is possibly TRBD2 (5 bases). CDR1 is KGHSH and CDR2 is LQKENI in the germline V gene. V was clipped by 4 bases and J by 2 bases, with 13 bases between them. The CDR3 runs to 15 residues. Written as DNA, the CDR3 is TGTGCCAGCTCACGCTTGGGAGCAAACACAGATACGCAGTATTTT. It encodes CASSRLGANTDTQYF.

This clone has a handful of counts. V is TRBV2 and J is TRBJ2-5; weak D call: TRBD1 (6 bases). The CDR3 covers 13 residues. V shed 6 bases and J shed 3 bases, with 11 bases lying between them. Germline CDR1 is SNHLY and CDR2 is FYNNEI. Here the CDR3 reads CASSQDSKETQYF. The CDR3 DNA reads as TGTGCCAGCAGCCAGGACAGCAAAGAGACCCAGTACTTC.

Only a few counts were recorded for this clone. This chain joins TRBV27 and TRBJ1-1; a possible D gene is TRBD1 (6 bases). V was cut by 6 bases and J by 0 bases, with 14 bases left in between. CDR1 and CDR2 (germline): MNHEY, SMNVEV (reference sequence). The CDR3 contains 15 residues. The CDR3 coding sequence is TGTGCCAGCAGGATGGGCAGGGGCATGAACACTGAAGCTTTCTTT. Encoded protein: CASRMGRGMNTEAFF.

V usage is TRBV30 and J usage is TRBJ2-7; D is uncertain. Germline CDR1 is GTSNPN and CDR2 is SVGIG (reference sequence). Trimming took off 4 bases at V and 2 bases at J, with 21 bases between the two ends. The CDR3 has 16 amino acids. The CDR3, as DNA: TGTGCCTGGACCAAAGTCTCTCTTGTTCAGGCCTACGAGCAGTACTTC. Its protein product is CAWTKVSLVQAYEQYF.

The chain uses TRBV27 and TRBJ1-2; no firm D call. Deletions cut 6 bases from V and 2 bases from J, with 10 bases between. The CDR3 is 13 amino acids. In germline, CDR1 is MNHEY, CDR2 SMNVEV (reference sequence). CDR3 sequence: CASRKDTNYGYTF. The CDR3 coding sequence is TGTGCCAGCAGGAAAGACACGAACTATGGCTACACCTTC.

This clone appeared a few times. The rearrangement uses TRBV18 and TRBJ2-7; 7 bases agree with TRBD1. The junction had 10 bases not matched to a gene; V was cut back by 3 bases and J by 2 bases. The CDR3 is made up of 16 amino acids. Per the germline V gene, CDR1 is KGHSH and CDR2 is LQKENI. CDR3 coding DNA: TGTGCCAGCTCACCTCGGACAGGTGGGGACCCCTACGAGCAGTACTTC. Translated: CASSPRTGGDPYEQYF.

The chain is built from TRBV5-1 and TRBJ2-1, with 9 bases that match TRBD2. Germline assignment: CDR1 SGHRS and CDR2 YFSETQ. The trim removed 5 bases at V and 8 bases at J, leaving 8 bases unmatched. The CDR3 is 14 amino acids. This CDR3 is CASSVAGDLDEQFF. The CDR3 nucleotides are TGCGCCAGCAGTGTAGCGGGAGATCTCGATGAGCAGTTCTTC. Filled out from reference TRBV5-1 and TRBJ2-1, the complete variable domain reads KAGVTQTPRYLIKTRGQQVTLSCSPISGHRSVSWYQQTPGQGLQFLFEYFSETQRNKGNFPGRFSGRQFSNSRSEMNVSTLELGDSALYLCASSVAGDLDEQFFGPGTRLTVL.

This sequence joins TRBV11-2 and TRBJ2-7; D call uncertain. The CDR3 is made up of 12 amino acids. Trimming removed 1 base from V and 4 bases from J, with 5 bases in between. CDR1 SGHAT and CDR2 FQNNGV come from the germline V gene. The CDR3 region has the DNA TGTGCCAGCAGCTTAGGTCAGTACGAGCAGTACTTC. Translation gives CASSLGQYEQYF.